One TCR beta chain is described in this entry. This entry is derived from a study of shared clonotypes between healthy human individuals. Data came from immunoSEQ multiplex PCR; TCRdb stores just in-frame clones and leaves some out. The table shows about 680,000 clones, with 92% occurring only once. As defined, naive CD8 cells were CD45RO-negative and positively selected for CCR7, with terminally differentiated effector memory CD45RA+ cells excluded. The CDR3 is 15 residues long. J gave up 3 bases and V 7 bases, and 9 bases lay outside the gene matches. CDR1 is ENHRY and CDR2 is SYGVKD in the germline V gene.

The origin of this receptor is a young man in good health. The specimen sequenced was naive CD8+ T cells sorted from blood. The genes are TRBV10-3 and TRBJ1-2; 9 positions match TRBD1. DNA of the CDR3: TGTGCCATCAACGGTAGGACAGGGGTGGACTATGGCTACACCTTC. Protein sequence: CAINGRTGVDYGYTF.